These T cell receptor beta chains were read from a single sample in a study of yellow fever vaccine responses in identical twins. A single record per CDR3 protein comes from TCRdb applying MiXCR to the RT-PCR reads. The sample records nearly 11,000 distinct CDR3 sequences, 70% to 85% being singletons. The sample here was T cells from blood (PBMCs), unsorted or a sorted subset (not recorded which), taken before or after yellow fever vaccination (not recorded which). These receptors originate from a young woman who received the yellow fever vaccine. The CDR3 runs from the conserved cysteine through the conserved F or W. Each record gives: clone size, V gene, D gene, J gene, CDR3 protein, CDR3 DNA. D genes are given only for firm matches. Expanded clones get a size class; other rows say once, few or many, or leave the size out.

NA	TRBV7-2	TRBD1	TRBJ2-7	CASSLARGQGYEQYF	TGTGCCAGCAGCTTAGCCAGGGGGCAAGGGTACGAGCAGTACTTC
few	TRBV6-1	NA	TRBJ1-1	CASSEALSLNTEAFF	TGTGCCAGCAGTGAAGCGCTAAGTTTGAACACTGAAGCTTTCTTT
few	TRBV18	NA	TRBJ2-1	CASSLPGGAYNEQFF	TGTGCCAGCTCACTACCGGGGGGCGCTTACAATGAGCAGTTCTTC
NA	TRBV13	NA	TRBJ2-3	CASSTGTDTQYF	TGTGCCAGCAGTACCGGCACAGATACGCAGTATTTT
NA	TRBV3-1	NA	TRBJ2-7	CASSQSLGIYEQYF	TGTGCCAGCAGCCAATCTTTAGGGATCTACGAGCAGTACTTC
NA	TRBV12-3/TRBV12-4	TRBD1	TRBJ2-1	CASSLPARGPVNEQFF	TGTGCCAGCAGTTTGCCTGCCAGGGGGCCTGTCAATGAGCAGTTCTTC
NA	TRBV7-9	NA	TRBJ1-1	CASSLQDTEAFF	TGTGCCAGCAGCTTGCAGGACACTGAAGCTTTCTTT
NA	TRBV12-3/TRBV12-4	NA	TRBJ1-5	CASSLGQKGGRDQPQHF	TGTGCCAGCAGTTTAGGACAGAAAGGAGGTAGGGATCAGCCCCAGCATTTT
NA	TRBV29-1	TRBD1	TRBJ2-3	CSVDQGASDTQYF	TGCAGCGTTGATCAGGGGGCATCAGATACGCAGTATTTT
NA	TRBV10-3	NA	TRBJ1-4	CAISESGATNEKLFF	TGTGCCATCAGTGAGTCCGGAGCAACTAATGAAAAACTGTTTTTT
NA	TRBV20-1	NA	TRBJ1-6	CSARGKMEVSPLHF	TGCAGTGCTAGAGGGAAGATGGAAGTTTCACCCCTCCACTTT
NA	TRBV7-9	NA	TRBJ1-1	CASSFEGLNTEAFF	TGTGCCAGCAGCTTTGAGGGATTGAACACTGAAGCTTTCTTT
NA	TRBV7-8	NA	TRBJ1-2	CASSGRQDYGYTF	TGTGCCAGCAGCGGCCGACAGGACTATGGCTACACCTTC
NA	TRBV7-6	NA	TRBJ1-1	CASSDLGGLETEAFF	TGTGCCAGCAGCGACCTTGGGGGATTGGAGACTGAAGCTTTCTTT
NA	TRBV18	NA	TRBJ2-3	CASSPRDTQYF	TGTGCCAGCTCACCTAGAGATACGCAGTATTTT
few	TRBV7-8	NA	TRBJ2-1	CASSIGRHSNEQFF	TGTGCCAGCAGCATAGGGAGACACTCCAATGAGCAGTTCTTC
NA	TRBV28	TRBD2	TRBJ2-5	CASRTSLAGVETQYF	TGTGCCAGCAGGACGTCACTAGCGGGAGTCGAGACCCAGTACTTC
NA	TRBV4-1	TRBD2	TRBJ2-3	CASSQVAGVADTQYF	TGCGCCAGCAGCCAAGTAGCGGGAGTTGCAGATACGCAGTATTTT
NA	TRBV10-3	TRBD2	TRBJ2-4	CAISGEAGGAKNIQYF	TGTGCCATCAGTGGGGAGGCGGGAGGAGCCAAAAACATTCAGTACTTC
NA	TRBV29-1	NA	TRBJ2-2	CSVDWPPGTGELFF	TGCAGCGTTGACTGGCCACCGGGCACCGGGGAGCTGTTTTTT
NA	TRBV15	TRBD1	TRBJ2-1	CATSKGQGAYNEQFF	TGTGCCACCAGCAAGGGACAGGGGGCCTACAATGAGCAGTTCTTC
NA	TRBV28	NA	TRBJ2-1	CASSLGTLSSYNEQFF	TGTGCCAGCAGTTTGGGTACTCTCAGCTCCTACAATGAGCAGTTCTTC
NA	TRBV2	NA	TRBJ2-5	CASSAAGALETQYF	TGTGCCAGCAGTGCGGCAGGGGCTTTGGAGACCCAGTACTTC
NA	TRBV6-2/TRBV6-3	TRBD2	TRBJ2-3	CASSYSDTPGGQYF	TGTGCCAGCAGTTACTCCGACACACCGGGGGGGCAGTATTTT
NA	TRBV7-9	NA	TRBJ1-6	CASSFRSHLHF	TGTGCCAGCAGCTTCAGAAGTCACCTCCACTTT
NA	TRBV9	NA	TRBJ2-7	CASSSRGEQYF	TGTGCCAGCAGCTCCCGCGGGGAGCAGTACTTC
NA	TRBV4-3	TRBD1	TRBJ2-1	CASSQDRTGYNEQFF	TGCGCCAGCAGCCAAGACCGGACAGGTTACAATGAGCAGTTCTTC
few	TRBV29-1	NA	TRBJ2-3	CSAHRGVSDTQYF	TGCAGCGCCCATCGAGGGGTGTCAGATACGCAGTATTTT
NA	TRBV7-6	NA	TRBJ1-5	CASSLHSGANQPQHF	TGTGCCAGCAGCTTACATTCAGGGGCCAATCAGCCCCAGCATTTT